This record concerns one TCR beta chain sequence. The target antigen is unknown. Looked up from germline, CDR1 is SGHKS and CDR2 is YYEKEE (reference sequence). The trim removed 2 bases at V and 9 bases at J, leaving 8 bases unmatched. The CDR3 has 15 residues. The source of the sample is a study of T cell responses to AZD1222 COVID-19 vaccine. Study-level findings and limits: In a largely white British group with more females than males, clonal diversity was possibly underestimated.

Profiled with immunoSEQ multiplex PCR; TCRdb holds only in-frame clones, not every one. The sample includes 100,000 to 150,000 clones, roughly 90% of them seen just once. This TCR was sampled from an adult in good health. The sample here was peripheral blood, taken on day 0 of AZD1222 vaccination. The chain carries TRBV5-5 and TRBJ1-6, with 7 bases identical to TRBD1. The CDR3 sequence is CASSFYTGESSPLHF. CDR3 in DNA: TGTGCCAGCAGCTTCTATACAGGGGAATCTTCACCCCTCCACTTT.